The 25 T cell receptor beta chains below all came from one sample that was sequenced in a study of OX40 agonist ivuxolimab in advanced cancers. Produced via immunoSEQ multiplex PCR; TCRdb's table is partial and in-frame only. The table shows some 22,000 clones, with over 75% occurring only once. Material: CD4+ or CD8+ T cells sorted from blood, obtained in a trial of the OX40 agonist ivuxolimab. The source of these receptors is an adult with an advanced solid tumor such as melanoma, head and neck, liver or kidney cancer.

V gene TRBV7-6 combines with J gene TRBJ2-3, with D unclear. Germline values: CDR1 SGHVS, CDR2 FNYEAQ. Trimming shortened V by 1 base and J by 6 bases, and 8 bases separated the two germline ends. The CDR3 has 13 amino acids. CDR3 coding DNA: TGTGCCAGCAGCTTAGTTCGGACGGATACGCAGTATTTT. This translates into CASSLVRTDTQYF. Together with reference TRBV7-6 and TRBJ2-3, the CDR3 gives the full variable domain: GAGVSQSPRYKVTKRGQDVALRCDPISGHVSLYWYRQALGQGPEFLTYFNYEAQQDKSGLPNDRFSAERPEGSISTLTIQRTEQRDSAMYRCASSLVRTDTQYFGPGTRLTVL.

The CDR3 nucleotides read TGTGCCAGCAGCAACAGGGGGGCGTCCTACAATGAGCAGTTCTTC. It translates to CASSNRGASYNEQFF. J is TRBJ2-1 and V is TRBV7-2; TRBD1 matches 8 bases. Germline lookup yields CDR1 SGHTA and CDR2 FQGNSA. The junction had 4 bases not matched to a gene; V was cut back by 5 bases and J by 1 base. This CDR3 spans 15 amino acids.

The chain links TRBV5-4 to TRBJ1-2; weak D call: TRBD1 (5 bases). Trimming cost V 0 bases and J 4 bases, with 13 bases left between them. This CDR3 region has 15 residues. Germline V gives CDR1 SGHNT, CDR2 YYREEE (reference sequence). CDR3 bases: TGTGCCAGCAGCTTGGAAGGCAGGGTTATCTATGGCTACACCTTC. Translation: CASSLEGRVIYGYTF.

The V gene is TRBV4-1, the J gene TRBJ1-6; D unclear. V was cut by 1 base and J by 6 bases, with 10 bases left in between. Germline CDR1 is MGHRA and CDR2 is YSYEKL. This CDR3 spans 15 amino acids. The CDR3 reads CASSQALRSNSPLHF. DNA for the CDR3: TGCGCCAGCAGCCAAGCCCTCCGGTCTAATTCACCCCTCCACTTT.

This rearrangement joins TRBV30 to TRBJ1-1, with D perhaps matching TRBD1 (5 bases). Deletions cut 2 bases from V and 4 bases from J, with 14 bases between. The CDR3 spans 14 residues. CDR1 and CDR2 from the germline V gene are GTSNPN and SVGIG (reference sequence). The CDR3 loop reads CAWSWTFMSTEAFF. The DNA of the CDR3 is TGTGCCTGGAGTTGGACATTTATGTCCACTGAAGCTTTCTTT. Combining the CDR3 with reference TRBV30 and TRBJ1-1 gives the whole variable domain SQTIHQWPATLVQPVGSPLSLECTVEGTSNPNLYWYRQAAGRGLQLLFYSVGIGQISSEVPQNLSASRPQDRQFILSSKKLLLSDSGFYLCAWSWTFMSTEAFFGQGTRLTVV.

The CDR3 DNA follows: TGTGCCAGCAGTTCCACTTCGTACGAGCAGTACTTC. Its protein product is CASSSTSYEQYF. V and J are TRBV6-5 and TRBJ2-7; D call uncertain. This CDR3 is built from 12 residues. V lost 4 bases to trimming and J lost 4 bases, with 8 bases between them. Germline V gene data show CDR1 as MNHEY and CDR2 as SVGAGI.

In its sample, this clone was seen once. The chain is built from TRBV11-2 and TRBJ2-3, with a weak D call TRBD2 (7 bases). Germline V gene sequence: CDR1 SGHAT, CDR2 FQNNGV. V lost 4 bases, J lost 3 bases, and 14 bases lay in between. The CDR3 length is 15 residues. The CDR3 DNA is TGTGCCAGCAGCTCTCCCGGGGGGACAACAGATACGCAGTATTTT. Amino acids: CASSSPGGTTDTQYF. Full variable domain (missing parts from reference TRBV11-2 and TRBJ2-3): EAGVAQSPRYKIIEKRQSVAFWCNPISGHATLYWYQQILGQGPKLLIQFQNNGVVDDSQLPKDRFSAERLKGVDSTLKIQPAKLEDSAVYLCASSSPGGTTDTQYFGPGTRLTVL.

This clone was seen a single time. The CDR3 DNA reads TGTGCCAGCAGACAGACAGGTCTCTTAACATCTAGCGGAGATACGCAGTATTTT. It codes for CASRQTGLLTSSGDTQYF. The chain links TRBV7-9 to TRBJ2-3, with D possibly matching TRBD2 (7 bases). The CDR3 spans 18 residues. Trimming pared 6 bases from V and 5 bases from J, leaving 27 bases between. Germline assignment: CDR1 SEHNR and CDR2 FQNEAQ (reference sequence). The full variable domain, with the rest looked up from reference TRBV7-9 and TRBJ2-3, is DTGVSQNPRHKITKRGQNVTFRCDPISEHNRLYWYRQTLGQGPEFLTYFQNEAQLEKSRLLSDRFSAERPKGSFSTLEIQRTEQGDSAMYLCASRQTGLLTSSGDTQYFGPGTRLTVL.

This chain joins TRBV6-5 and TRBJ2-5; a possible D gene is TRBD2 (6 bases). Germline-derived CDR1 and CDR2 are MNHEY and SVGAGI. V shed 2 bases and J shed 1 base, with 11 bases lying between them. The CDR3 length is 15 residues. The CDR3 protein is CASSYGLAPQETQYF. Written as DNA, the CDR3 is TGTGCCAGCAGTTACGGGCTAGCGCCCCAAGAGACCCAGTACTTC.

This clone was counted between two and nine times. CDR3 DNA sequence: TGTGCCAGCAGCGAAGGGACGGGAGGGACTGAAGCTTTCTTT. Translating it yields CASSEGTGGTEAFF. The V call is TRBV11-3, the J call TRBJ1-1, with D possibly TRBD1 on 5 matching bases. CDR1 is SGHNT, CDR2 YENEEA, per germline. V lost 5 bases, J lost 5 bases, and 15 bases lay in between. This CDR3 spans 14 amino acids.

The rearrangement links TRBV6-5 to TRBJ2-3; D unclear. CDR3 length equals 13 residues. CDR1 and CDR2 from the germline V gene are MNHEY and SVGAGI. V was shortened by 8 bases and J by 4 bases, with 13 bases between the two germline ends. The CDR3 loop is CASSLDWADTQYF. CDR3 DNA sequence: TGTGCCAGCTCCCTCGACTGGGCAGATACGCAGTATTTT.

The chain recombines TRBV5-5 with TRBJ2-7; D is uncertain. From germline, CDR1 is SGHKS and CDR2 YYEKEE (reference sequence). Trimming left V 0 bases short and J 2 bases short, with 12 bases between. This CDR3 is 15 amino acids long. CDR3 nucleotides: TGTGCCAGCAGCTTGGGCCAGACACTGACCTACGAGCAGTACTTC. Residues: CASSLGQTLTYEQYF.

The CDR3 sequence is CASSPGLAGDGRNEQFF. CDR3 nucleotides: TGCGCCAGCAGCCCAGGACTAGCGGGGGATGGGCGCAATGAGCAGTTCTTC. The chain carries TRBV4-1 and TRBJ2-1, with TRBD2 identical over 13 bases. V lost 4 bases to trimming and J lost 6 bases; unmatched junction nucleotides: 9. The CDR3 is 17 amino acids. Germline V CDR1 and CDR2: MGHRA, YSYEKL.

V and J are TRBV6-5 and TRBJ2-5; tentatively, D is TRBD2 (5 bases). Germline V lookup: CDR1 MNHEY, CDR2 SVGAGI. The V end lost 4 bases, the J end lost 4 bases, and 16 bases lay between the germline ends. The CDR3 spans 15 residues. The CDR3 nucleotides read TGTGCCAGCAGTTCCCCGGAGGACCGCGCAGAGACCCAGTACTTC. Protein: CASSSPEDRAETQYF.

This clone was seen a single time. This sequence joins TRBV11-2 and TRBJ2-2; maybe TRBD2 (5 bases). V was shortened by 5 bases and J by 4 bases, with 8 bases between the two germline ends. Per germline, CDR1 SGHAT and CDR2 FQNNGV. This CDR3 spans 13 amino acids. This CDR3 reads CASSGLSTGELFF. In nucleotides, the CDR3 is TGTGCCAGCAGCGGACTTTCCACCGGGGAGCTGTTTTTT.

The chain recombines TRBV27 with TRBJ2-3; 11 nucleotides agree with TRBD2. Germline-derived CDR1 and CDR2 are MNHEY and SMNVEV (reference sequence). This CDR3 comprises 17 residues. V lost 2 bases, J lost 1 base, and 5 bases stayed unmatched. DNA of the CDR3: TGTGCCAGCAGTTTACTAGCGGGGGGCCGGGGCACAGATACGCAGTATTTT. This gives the protein CASSLLAGGRGTDTQYF.

The chain combines TRBV30 with TRBJ2-1, with TRBD1 matching 7 bases. The CDR3 runs to 13 residues. Germline CDR1 and CDR2: GTSNPN and SVGIG (reference sequence). V shed 2 bases and J 7 bases; nucleotides not matched to a gene: 5. The CDR3 loop reads CAWSLGGMNEQFF. The CDR3 region has the DNA TGTGCCTGGAGTTTAGGGGGCATGAATGAGCAGTTCTTC.

The rearrangement links TRBV13 to TRBJ1-4; perhaps TRBD1 as D (6 bases). V dropped 0 bases and J dropped 6 bases, with 14 bases sitting between them. CDR3 size: 16 residues. The V gene's germline CDR1 is PRHDT and CDR2 FYEKMQ (reference sequence). The CDR3 region is CASSLGLGGRDEKLFF. In nucleotides, the CDR3 is TGTGCCAGCAGCTTAGGCCTGGGGGGCCGCGATGAAAAACTGTTTTTT.

This clone has only one observation. The gene calls are TRBV5-1 and TRBJ1-4, with 10 positions matching TRBD1. Trimming removed 0 bases from V and 11 bases from J; junction bases left unmatched: 4. CDR1 and CDR2 (germline): SGHRS, YFSETQ. CDR3 length equals 14 residues. CDR3 coding DNA: TGCGCCAGCAGCTTGGGACAGGGGGCGAATAAACTGTTTTTT. Its protein product is CASSLGQGANKLFF.

The rearrangement links TRBV27 to TRBJ2-1; tentative D call: TRBD1 (6 bases). The CDR3 is made up of 14 amino acids. Germline V CDR1 and CDR2: MNHEY, SMNVEV (reference sequence). Trimming pared 8 bases from V and 6 bases from J, leaving 17 bases between. The CDR3 loop is CASRDGEGGNEQFF. The CDR3 DNA reads TGTGCCAGCCGGGACGGGGAAGGGGGCAATGAGCAGTTCTTC.

This chain connects TRBV15 to TRBJ2-5; 8 bases are shared with TRBD1. CDR3 length: 17 residues. Germline values: CDR1 LNHNV, CDR2 YYDKDF (reference sequence). Unmatched junction bases numbered 16, after V lost 5 bases and J lost 5 bases. CDR3 loop: CATSGIAGGAGRETQYF. CDR3 coding DNA: TGTGCCACCAGCGGAATCGCAGGGGGCGCGGGGAGGGAGACCCAGTACTTC.

V and J are TRBV30 and TRBJ1-6; D uncertain. The CDR3 extends over 14 amino acids. CDR1 is GTSNPN, CDR2 SVGIG, per germline (reference sequence). The V end was cut by 2 bases, the J end by 9 bases, with 14 bases between. The CDR3 coding sequence is TGTGCCTGGAGTACCGGTATTGGTACTTCACCCCTCCACTTT. It encodes CAWSTGIGTSPLHF. The entire variable domain, with the rest obtained from reference TRBV30 and TRBJ1-6, is as follows: SQTIHQWPATLVQPVGSPLSLECTVEGTSNPNLYWYRQAAGRGLQLLFYSVGIGQISSEVPQNLSASRPQDRQFILSSKKLLLSDSGFYLCAWSTGIGTSPLHFGNGTRLTVT.

V and J are TRBV10-3 and TRBJ2-1; TRBD1 matches 7 bases. Germline V CDR1 and CDR2: ENHRY, SYGVKD. The V and J ends lost 0 bases and 7 bases, in that order; junction bases with no gene match: 6. There are 15 residues in the CDR3. The CDR3 is CAISESETGSNEQFF. The CDR3 nucleotides are TGTGCCATCAGTGAGTCTGAGACAGGGAGTAATGAGCAGTTCTTC.

This clone has just a few counts. The gene calls are TRBV1 and TRBJ1-4. TRBV1 is listed as a pseudogene. The CDR3 spans 18 residues. The CDR3 nucleotides are TGCACCAGCAGCCGAGCTCTTTGGGGGGATGCAACTAATGAAAAACTGTTTTTT. Its protein is CTSSRALWGDATNEKLFF.

The genes are TRBV7-3 and TRBJ2-2, with D uncertain. Trimming took 0 bases from V and 2 from J, leaving 16 bases between them. The CDR3 is 18 amino acids. Germline V gene lookup returns CDR1 SGHTA and CDR2 FQGTGA. CDR3 sequence (DNA): TGTGCCAGCAGCTTAACGTCGGGTACAGCCAGCAACACCGGGGAGCTGTTTTTT. It codes for CASSLTSGTASNTGELFF.